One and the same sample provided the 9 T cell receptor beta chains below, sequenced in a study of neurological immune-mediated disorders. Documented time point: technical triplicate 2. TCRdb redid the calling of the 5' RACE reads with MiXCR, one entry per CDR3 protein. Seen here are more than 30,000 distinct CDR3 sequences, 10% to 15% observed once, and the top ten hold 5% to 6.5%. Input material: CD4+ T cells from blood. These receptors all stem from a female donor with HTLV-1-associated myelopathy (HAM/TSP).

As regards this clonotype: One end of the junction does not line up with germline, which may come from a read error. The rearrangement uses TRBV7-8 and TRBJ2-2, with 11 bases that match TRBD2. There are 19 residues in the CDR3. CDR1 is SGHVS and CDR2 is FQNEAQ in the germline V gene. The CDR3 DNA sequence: TGTGCCAGCAGCCTACTAGCGGGAGCCCAGGGAACCAACACCGGGGAGATGTTTTTT. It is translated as CASSLLAGAQGTNTGEMFF.

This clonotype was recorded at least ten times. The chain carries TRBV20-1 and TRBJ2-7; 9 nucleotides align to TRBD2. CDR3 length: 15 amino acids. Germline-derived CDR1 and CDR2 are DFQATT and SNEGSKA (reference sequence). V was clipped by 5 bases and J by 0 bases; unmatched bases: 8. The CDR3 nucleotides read TGCAGTGCTTCCCGGAGCGGGAGGCTCTCCTACGAGCAGTACTTC. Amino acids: CSASRSGRLSYEQYF.

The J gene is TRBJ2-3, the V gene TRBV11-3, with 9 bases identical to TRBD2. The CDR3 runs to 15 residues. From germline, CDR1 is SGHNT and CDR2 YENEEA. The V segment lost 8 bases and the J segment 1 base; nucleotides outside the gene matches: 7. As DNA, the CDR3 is TGTGCCAGCGCCAACTGGACTAGCGGCACAGATACGCAGTATTTT. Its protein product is CASANWTSGTDTQYF.

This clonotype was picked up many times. The CDR3 nucleotides are TGTGCCAGCTCACCGGGGGGCCACGAGCAGTACTTC. It yields the protein CASSPGGHEQYF. The chain employs TRBV18 and TRBJ2-7, with D perhaps assigned TRBD1 or TRBD2 (6 bases each). CDR1 and CDR2 (germline): KGHSH, LQKENI. This CDR3 is 12 amino acids long. V gave up 3 bases and J gave up 5 bases, with 8 bases separating them. Based on the CDR3 plus reference TRBV18 and TRBJ2-7, the full variable domain is NAGVMQNPRHLVRRRGQEARLRCSPMKGHSHVYWYRQLPEEGLKFMVYLQKENIIDESGMPKERFSAEFPKEGPSILRIQQVVRGDSAAYFCASSPGGHEQYFGPGTRLTVT.

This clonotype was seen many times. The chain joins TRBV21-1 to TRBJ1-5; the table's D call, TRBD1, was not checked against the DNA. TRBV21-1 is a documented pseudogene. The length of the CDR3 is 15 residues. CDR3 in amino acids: CASSKSTGQMGAQHF. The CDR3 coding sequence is TGTGCCAGCAGCAAAAGTACAGGGCAGATGGGAGCCCAGCATTTT.

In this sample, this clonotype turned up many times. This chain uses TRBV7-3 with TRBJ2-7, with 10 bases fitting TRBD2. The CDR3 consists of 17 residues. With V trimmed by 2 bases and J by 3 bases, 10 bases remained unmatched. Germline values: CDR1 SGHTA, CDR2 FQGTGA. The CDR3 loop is CASSLFPPASGSYEQYF. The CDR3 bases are TGTGCCAGCAGCTTATTCCCCCCGGCTAGCGGGAGCTACGAGCAGTACTTC. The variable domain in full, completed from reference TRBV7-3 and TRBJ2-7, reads GAGVSQTPSNKVTEKGKYVELRCDPISGHTALYWYRQSLGQGPEFLIYFQGTGAADDSGLPNDRFFAVRPEGSVSTLKIQRTERGDSAVYLCASSLFPPASGSYEQYFGPGTRLTVT.

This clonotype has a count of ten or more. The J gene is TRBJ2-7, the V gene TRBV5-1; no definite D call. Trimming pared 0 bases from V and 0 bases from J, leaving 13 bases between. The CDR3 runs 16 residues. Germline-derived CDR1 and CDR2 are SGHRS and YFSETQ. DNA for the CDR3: TGCGCCAGCAGCTTGGGCCCCGGACCGAACTCCTACGAGCAGTACTTC. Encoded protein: CASSLGPGPNSYEQYF. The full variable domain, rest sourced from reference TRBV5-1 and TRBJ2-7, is KAGVTQTPRYLIKTRGQQVTLSCSPISGHRSVSWYQQTPGQGLQFLFEYFSETQRNKGNFPGRFSGRQFSNSRSEMNVSTLELGDSALYLCASSLGPGPNSYEQYFGPGTRLTVT.

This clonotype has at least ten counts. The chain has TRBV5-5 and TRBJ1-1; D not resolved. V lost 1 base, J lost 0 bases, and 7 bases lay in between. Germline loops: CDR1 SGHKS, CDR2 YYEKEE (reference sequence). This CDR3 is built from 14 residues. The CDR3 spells CASSLRWMNTEAFF. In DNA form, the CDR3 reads TGTGCCAGCAGCTTGAGGTGGATGAACACTGAAGCTTTCTTT.

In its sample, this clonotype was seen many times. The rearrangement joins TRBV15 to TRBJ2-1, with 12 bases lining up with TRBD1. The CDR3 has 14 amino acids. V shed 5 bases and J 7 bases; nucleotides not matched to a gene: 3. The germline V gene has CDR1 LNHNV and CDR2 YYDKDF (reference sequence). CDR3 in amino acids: CATSRDRGQNEQFF. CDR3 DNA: TGTGCCACCAGCCGGGACAGGGGGCAGAATGAGCAGTTCTTC.